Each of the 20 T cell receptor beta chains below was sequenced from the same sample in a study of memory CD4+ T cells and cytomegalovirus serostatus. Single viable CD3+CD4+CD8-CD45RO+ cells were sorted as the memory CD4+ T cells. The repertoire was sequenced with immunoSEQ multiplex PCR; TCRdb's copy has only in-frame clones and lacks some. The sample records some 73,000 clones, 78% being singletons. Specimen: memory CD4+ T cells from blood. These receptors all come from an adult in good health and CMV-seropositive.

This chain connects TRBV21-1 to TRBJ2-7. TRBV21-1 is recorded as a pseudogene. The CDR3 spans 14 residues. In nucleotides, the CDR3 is TGTGCCAGCAGCACTGGGGTACGGGCCTACGAGCAGTACGTC. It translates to CASSTGVRAYEQYV.

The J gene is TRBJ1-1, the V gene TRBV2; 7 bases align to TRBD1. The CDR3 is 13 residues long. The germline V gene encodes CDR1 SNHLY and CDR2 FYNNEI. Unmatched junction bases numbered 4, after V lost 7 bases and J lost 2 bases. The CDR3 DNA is TGTGCCAGCACTCGGGACAGCAACACTGAAGCTTTCTTT. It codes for CASTRDSNTEAFF.

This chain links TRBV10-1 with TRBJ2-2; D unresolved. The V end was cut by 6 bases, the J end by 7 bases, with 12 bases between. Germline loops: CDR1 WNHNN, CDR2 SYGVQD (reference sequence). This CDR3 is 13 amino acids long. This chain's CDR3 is CASSPPWSGELFF. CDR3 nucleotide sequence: TGCGCCAGCAGCCCTCCGTGGAGCGGGGAGCTGTTTTTT.

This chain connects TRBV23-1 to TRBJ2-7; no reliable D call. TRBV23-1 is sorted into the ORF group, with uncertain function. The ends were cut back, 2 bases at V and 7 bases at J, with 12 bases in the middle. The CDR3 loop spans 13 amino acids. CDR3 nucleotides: TGCGCCAGCAGTCAAATGCTCACGCAAGAGCAGTACGTC. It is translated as CASSQMLTQEQYV.

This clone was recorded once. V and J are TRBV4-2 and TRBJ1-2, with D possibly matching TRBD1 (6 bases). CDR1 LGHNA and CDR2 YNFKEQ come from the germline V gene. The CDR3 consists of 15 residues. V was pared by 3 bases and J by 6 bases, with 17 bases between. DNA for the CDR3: TGTGCCAGCAGCCATCTTGGGGGGCCTCCCCATGGCTACACCTTC. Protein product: CASSHLGGPPHGYTF.

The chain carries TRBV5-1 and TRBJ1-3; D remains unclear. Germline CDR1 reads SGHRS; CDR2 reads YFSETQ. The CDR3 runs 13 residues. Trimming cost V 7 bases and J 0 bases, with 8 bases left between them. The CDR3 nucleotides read TGCGCCAGCCGGGCGGGCTCTGGAAACACCATATATTTT. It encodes CASRAGSGNTIYF.

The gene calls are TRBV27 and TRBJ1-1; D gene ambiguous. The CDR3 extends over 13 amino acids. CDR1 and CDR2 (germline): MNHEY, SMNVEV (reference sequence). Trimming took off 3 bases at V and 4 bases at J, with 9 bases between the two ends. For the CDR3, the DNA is TGTGCCAGCAGTTTCGGTGGTACCACTGAAGCTTTCTTT. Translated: CASSFGGTTEAFF.

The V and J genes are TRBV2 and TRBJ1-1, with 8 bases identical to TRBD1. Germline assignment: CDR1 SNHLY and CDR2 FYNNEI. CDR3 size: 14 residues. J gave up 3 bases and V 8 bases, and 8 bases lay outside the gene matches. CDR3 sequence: CASCRTGSDTEAFF. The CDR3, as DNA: TGTGCCAGCTGCAGGACAGGGAGCGACACTGAAGCTTTCTTT.

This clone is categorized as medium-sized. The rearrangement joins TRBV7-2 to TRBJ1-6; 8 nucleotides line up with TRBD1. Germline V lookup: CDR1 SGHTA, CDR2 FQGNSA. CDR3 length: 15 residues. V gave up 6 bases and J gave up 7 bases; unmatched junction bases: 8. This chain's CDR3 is CASSGQGFINSPLHF. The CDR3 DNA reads TGTGCCAGCAGTGGACAGGGCTTTATCAATTCACCCCTCCACTTT.

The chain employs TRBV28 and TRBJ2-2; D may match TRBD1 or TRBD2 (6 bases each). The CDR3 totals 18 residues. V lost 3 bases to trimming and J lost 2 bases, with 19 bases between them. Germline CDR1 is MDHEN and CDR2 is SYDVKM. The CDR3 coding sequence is TGTGCCAGCAGTTTCGGCCCTTGGAGGGGGAATAACACCGGGGAGCTGTTTTTT. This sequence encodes CASSFGPWRGNNTGELFF.

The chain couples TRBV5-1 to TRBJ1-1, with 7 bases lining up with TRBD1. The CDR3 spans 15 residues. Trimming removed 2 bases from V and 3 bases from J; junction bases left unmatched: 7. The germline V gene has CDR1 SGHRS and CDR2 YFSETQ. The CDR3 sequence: CASSLFPGGDTEAFF. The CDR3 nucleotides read TGCGCCAGCAGCTTATTCCCAGGGGGAGACACTGAAGCTTTCTTT.

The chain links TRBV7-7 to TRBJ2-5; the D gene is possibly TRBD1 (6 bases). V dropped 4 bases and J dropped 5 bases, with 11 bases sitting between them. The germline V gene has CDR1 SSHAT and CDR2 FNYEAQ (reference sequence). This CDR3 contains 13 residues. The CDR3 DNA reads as TGTGCCAGCAGCTCGACAGGAGCGGAGACCCAGTACTTC. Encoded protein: CASSSTGAETQYF.

CDR3 DNA: TGTGCCAGCAGTGATGGAGGGAGGGTTGTTACAGATACGCAGTATTTT. Translated, it gives CASSDGGRVVTDTQYF. J is TRBJ2-3 and V is TRBV25-1; TRBD2 matches at 7 bases. The CDR3 spans 16 residues. The V and J ends lost 3 bases and 3 bases, in that order; junction bases with no gene match: 9. Germline assignment: CDR1 MGHDK and CDR2 SYGVNS. Together with reference TRBV25-1 and TRBJ2-3, the CDR3 gives the full variable domain: EADIYQTPRYLVIGTGKKITLECSQTMGHDKMYWYQQDPGMELHLIHYSYGVNSTEKGDLSSESTVSRIRTEHFPLTLESARPSHTSQYLCASSDGGRVVTDTQYFGPGTRLTVL.

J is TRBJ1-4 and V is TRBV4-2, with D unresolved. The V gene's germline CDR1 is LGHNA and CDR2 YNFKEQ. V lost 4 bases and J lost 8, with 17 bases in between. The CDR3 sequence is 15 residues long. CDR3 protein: CASSREPNQAEKLFF. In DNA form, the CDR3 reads TGTGCCAGCAGCCGGGAACCCAACCAGGCGGAAAAACTGTTTTTT.

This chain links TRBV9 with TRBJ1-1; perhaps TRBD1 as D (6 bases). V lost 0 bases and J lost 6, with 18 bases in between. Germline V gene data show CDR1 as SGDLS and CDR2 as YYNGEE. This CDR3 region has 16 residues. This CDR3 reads CASSVVFGGTPSEAFF. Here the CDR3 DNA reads TGTGCCAGCAGCGTAGTCTTTGGGGGGACACCTTCTGAAGCTTTCTTT.

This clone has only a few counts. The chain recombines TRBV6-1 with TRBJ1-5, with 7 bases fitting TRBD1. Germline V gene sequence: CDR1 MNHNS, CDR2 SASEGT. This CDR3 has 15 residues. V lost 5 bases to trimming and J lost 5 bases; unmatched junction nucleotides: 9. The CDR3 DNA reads TGTGCCAGCAGTCTCGCCACAGGGGACGATCAGCCCCAGCATTTT. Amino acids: CASSLATGDDQPQHF.

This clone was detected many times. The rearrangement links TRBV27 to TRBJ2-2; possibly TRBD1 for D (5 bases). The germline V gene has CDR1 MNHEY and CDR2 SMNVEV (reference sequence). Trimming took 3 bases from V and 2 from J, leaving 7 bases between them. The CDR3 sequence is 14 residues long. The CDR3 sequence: CASSFRTNTGELFF. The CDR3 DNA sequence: TGTGCCAGCAGTTTTAGGACAAACACCGGGGAGCTGTTTTTT.

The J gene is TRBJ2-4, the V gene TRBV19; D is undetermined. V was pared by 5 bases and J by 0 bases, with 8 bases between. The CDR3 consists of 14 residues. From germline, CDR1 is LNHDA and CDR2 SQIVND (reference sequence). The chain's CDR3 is CASSANIAKNIQYF. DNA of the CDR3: TGTGCCAGTAGTGCGAATATAGCCAAAAACATTCAGTACTTC.

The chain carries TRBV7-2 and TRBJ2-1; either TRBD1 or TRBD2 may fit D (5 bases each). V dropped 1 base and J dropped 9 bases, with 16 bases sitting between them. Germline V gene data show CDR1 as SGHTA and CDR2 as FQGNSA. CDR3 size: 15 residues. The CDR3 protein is CASSLVLGTASEQFF. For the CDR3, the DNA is TGTGCCAGCAGCTTAGTTCTAGGGACCGCAAGTGAGCAGTTCTTC.

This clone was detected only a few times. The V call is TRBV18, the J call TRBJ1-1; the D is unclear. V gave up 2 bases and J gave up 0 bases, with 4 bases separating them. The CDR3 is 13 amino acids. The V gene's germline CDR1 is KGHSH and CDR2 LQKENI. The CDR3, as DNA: TGTGCCAGCTCACCAACGGTGAACACTGAAGCTTTCTTT. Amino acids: CASSPTVNTEAFF.